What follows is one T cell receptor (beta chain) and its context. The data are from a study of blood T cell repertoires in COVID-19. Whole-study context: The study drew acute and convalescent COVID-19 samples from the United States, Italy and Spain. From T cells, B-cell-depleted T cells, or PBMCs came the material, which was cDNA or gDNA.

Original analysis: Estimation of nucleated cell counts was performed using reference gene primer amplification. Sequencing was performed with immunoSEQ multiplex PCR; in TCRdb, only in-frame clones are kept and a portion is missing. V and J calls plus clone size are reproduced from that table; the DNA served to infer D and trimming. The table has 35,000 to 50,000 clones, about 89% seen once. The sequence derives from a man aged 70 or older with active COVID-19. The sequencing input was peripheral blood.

Here the CDR3 DNA reads TGTGCCAGCAGCCAGTCAGTCAGGTCTGGTATCAATTCACCCCTCCACTTT. Translation: CASSQSVRSGINSPLHF. J is TRBJ1-6 and V is TRBV7-9; D remains unclear. This CDR3 is 17 amino acids long. V was trimmed by 5 bases and J by 7 bases, leaving 21 bases between them. From germline, CDR1 is SEHNR and CDR2 FQNEAQ (reference sequence).